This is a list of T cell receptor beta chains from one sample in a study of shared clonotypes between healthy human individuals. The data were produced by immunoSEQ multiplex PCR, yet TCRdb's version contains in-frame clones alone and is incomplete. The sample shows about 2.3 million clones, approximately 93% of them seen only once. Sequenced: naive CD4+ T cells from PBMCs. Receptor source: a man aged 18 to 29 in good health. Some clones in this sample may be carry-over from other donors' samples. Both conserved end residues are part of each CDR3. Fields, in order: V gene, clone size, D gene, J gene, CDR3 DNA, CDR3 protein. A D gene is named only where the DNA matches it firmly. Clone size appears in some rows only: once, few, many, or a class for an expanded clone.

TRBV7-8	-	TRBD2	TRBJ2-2	TGTGCCAGCAGCCCTAGGACTAGCGGGAGTTTCACCGGGGAGCTGTTTTTT	CASSPRTSGSFTGELFF
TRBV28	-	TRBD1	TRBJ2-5	TGTGCCAGCAGTTTCGCAACGGGACAGGGGGAAGAGACCCAGTACTTC	CASSFATGQGEETQYF
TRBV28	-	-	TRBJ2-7	TGTGCCAGCAGTTTATGGCTAGGGGAGGCCGAGCAGTACTTC	CASSLWLGEAEQYF
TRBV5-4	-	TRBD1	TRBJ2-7	TGTGCCAGCAGCTACCGACAGGGGCCTTCCTACGAGCAGTACTTC	CASSYRQGPSYEQYF
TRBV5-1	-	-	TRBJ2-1	TGCGCCAGCAGCTCCGAAGTTTACAATGAGCAGTTCTTC	CASSSEVYNEQFF
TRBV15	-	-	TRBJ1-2	TGTGCCACCACGTCTAGAGGTCAACGGGACCGACCAGCTAACTATGGCTACACCTTC	CATTSRGQRDRPANYGYTF
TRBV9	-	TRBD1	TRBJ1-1	TGTGCCAGCAACAGAGGGGGCGCGAACACTGAAGCTTTCTTT	CASNRGGANTEAFF
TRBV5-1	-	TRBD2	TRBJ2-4	TGCGCCAGCAGCCCGGGGAGGGCGGGAAACATTCAGTACTTC	CASSPGRAGNIQYF
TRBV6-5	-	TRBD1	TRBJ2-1	TGTGCCAGCAGCCGCAGGACAGGGTGGGACAATGAGCAGTTCTTC	CASSRRTGWDNEQFF
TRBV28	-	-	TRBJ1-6	TGTGCCAGCAGGGACGCTAATTCACCCCTCCACTTT	CASRDANSPLHF
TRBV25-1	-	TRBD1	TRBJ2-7	TGTGCCAGCAAAGGACAGGGCGAGCAGTACTTC	CASKGQGEQYF
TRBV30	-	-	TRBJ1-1	TGTGCCTGGAGTAACATGCGACAGGCTCATTACAACACTGAAGCTTTCTTT	CAWSNMRQAHYNTEAFF
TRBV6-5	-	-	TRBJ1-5	TGTGCCAGCAGCCGATATAAAGCGGGCAATCAGCCCCAGCATTTT	CASSRYKAGNQPQHF
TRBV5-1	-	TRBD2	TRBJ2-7	TGCGCCAGCAGCATCGGAACTAGCGGCCCTGTCGAGCAGTACTTC	CASSIGTSGPVEQYF
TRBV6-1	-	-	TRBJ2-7	TGTGCCAGCAGGCTACCGGTGGTCTCCTACGAGCAGTACTTC	CASRLPVVSYEQYF
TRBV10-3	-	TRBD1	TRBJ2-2	TGTGCCATCAGGGGACAGGGCGGGGAGCTGTTTTTT	CAIRGQGGELFF
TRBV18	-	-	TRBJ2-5	TGTGCCAGCTCACCAAGCCCCACAGCTCTGGAGACCCAGTACTTC	CASSPSPTALETQYF
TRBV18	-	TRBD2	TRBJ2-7	TGTGCCAGCTCACCAGGACTAGTATCTTACGAGCAGTACTTC	CASSPGLVSYEQYF
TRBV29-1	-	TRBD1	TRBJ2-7	TGCAGCGTCCAACAAGACAGGGGGATATATGAGCAGTACTTC	CSVQQDRGIYEQYF
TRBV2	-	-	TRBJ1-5	TGTGCCAGCAGTGAAGAGCTCAATCAGCCCCAGCATTTT	CASSEELNQPQHF
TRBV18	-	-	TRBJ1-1	TGTGCCAGCTCACGCAGTTCAAACACTGAAGCTTTCTTT	CASSRSSNTEAFF
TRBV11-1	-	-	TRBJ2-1	TGTGCCAGCAGCTTAGGGTTAGGGGGTCTCGATGAGCAGTTCTTC	CASSLGLGGLDEQFF
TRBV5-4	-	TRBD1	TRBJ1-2	TGTGCCAGCAGCCTGCACGGCAGGGGGGCGCCTATGGGCTACACCTTC	CASSLHGRGAPMGYTF
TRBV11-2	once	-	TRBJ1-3	TGTGCCAGCAGCTTTCAGAGGATCTCTGGAAACACCATATATTTT	CASSFQRISGNTIYF
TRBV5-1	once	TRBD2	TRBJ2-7	TGCGCCAGCAGCAAAAGCGGGAGTCGGTACGAGCAGTACTTC	CASSKSGSRYEQYF
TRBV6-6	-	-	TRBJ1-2	TGTGCCAGCAGGGAGGACGGAAGAGCTAACTATGGCTACACCTTC	CASREDGRANYGYTF
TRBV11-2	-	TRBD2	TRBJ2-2	TGTGCCAGCAGCTTAACTAGCGGGAGCCCCGGGGAGCTGTTTTTT	CASSLTSGSPGELFF
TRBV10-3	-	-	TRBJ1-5	TGTGCCGTTGGGCAGAATAGCAATCAGCCCCAGCATTTT	CAVGQNSNQPQHF
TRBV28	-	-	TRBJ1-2	TGTGCCAGCAGCCCGCCAGCACGGGCCCTCTATGGCTACACCTTC	CASSPPARALYGYTF
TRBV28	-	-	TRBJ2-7	TGTGCCAGCAGTCTTCAGGGGGGCGAGCAGTACTTC	CASSLQGGEQYF
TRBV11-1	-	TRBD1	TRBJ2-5	TGTGCCAGCAGCAAGCTGGGACAGGAAGAGACCCAGTACTTC	CASSKLGQEETQYF
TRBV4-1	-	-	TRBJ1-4	TGCGCCAGCAGCCAAGCTTCTTCCGCACGGTCGAATGAAAAACTGTTTTTT	CASSQASSARSNEKLFF
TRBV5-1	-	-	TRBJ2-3	TGCGCCAGCAGCTTAATCCCACAGGGAGATACGCAGTATTTT	CASSLIPQGDTQYF
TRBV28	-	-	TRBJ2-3	TGTGCCAGCAGTTTCGGCAGGGCCAGGGCCACAGATACGCAGTATTTT	CASSFGRARATDTQYF
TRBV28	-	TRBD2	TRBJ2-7	TGTGCGCTAGGCGGGAGGGCCTCCTACGAGCAGTACTTC	CALGGRASYEQYF
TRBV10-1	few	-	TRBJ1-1	TGCGCCAGCAGTCCGGGACATACGAACACTGAAGCTTTCTTT	CASSPGHTNTEAFF
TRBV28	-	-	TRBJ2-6	TGTGCCAGCAACCTTTTGAGCTCTGGGGCCAACGTCCTGACTTTC	CASNLLSSGANVLTF
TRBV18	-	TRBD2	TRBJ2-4	TGTGCCAGCTCACCCGGCGGGGGTGGTTGGAACATTCAGTACTTC	CASSPGGGGWNIQYF
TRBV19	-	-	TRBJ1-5	TGTGCCAGTAGTATAGATCGGGGGAATCAGCCCCAGCATTTT	CASSIDRGNQPQHF
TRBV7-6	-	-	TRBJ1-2	TGTGCCAGCAGCAGGGCAGGGGCAAATGGCTACACCTTC	CASSRAGANGYTF
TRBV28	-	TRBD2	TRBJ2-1	TGTGCCAGCAGTTTTCAAACTAGCGGGAGGGTGAATGAGCAGTTCTTC	CASSFQTSGRVNEQFF
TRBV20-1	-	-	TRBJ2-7	TGCAGTGCTAGGAGTATCTACGAGCAGTACTTC	CSARSIYEQYF
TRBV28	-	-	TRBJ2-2	TGTGCCAGCAGCCTGTGGCCCGGGGAGCTGTTTTTT	CASSLWPGELFF
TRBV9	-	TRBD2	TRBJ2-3	TGTGCCAGCAGCCGACTAGCGGGAGTGGGTGCAGATACGCAGTATTTT	CASSRLAGVGADTQYF
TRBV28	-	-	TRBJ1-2	TGTGCAACAATTAGGGCGGACTATGGCTACACCTTC	CATIRADYGYTF
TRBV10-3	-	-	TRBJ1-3	TGTGCCACGGGGCAACCAAACCTCTCTGGAAACACCATATATTTT	CATGQPNLSGNTIYF
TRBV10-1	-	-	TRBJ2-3	TGCGCCAGCAGTGAGGGTAGGATTGTAGCGGCTAGCACAGATACGCAGTATTTT	CASSEGRIVAASTDTQYF
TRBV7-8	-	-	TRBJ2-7	TGTGCCAGCAGCCCTACGGGACGGACCTACGAGCAGTACTTC	CASSPTGRTYEQYF
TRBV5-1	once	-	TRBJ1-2	TGCGCCAGCAGCGGCCGACAGGACCTGTCCGATTACTATGGCTACACCTTC	CASSGRQDLSDYYGYTF
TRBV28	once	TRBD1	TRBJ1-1	TGTGCCAGCAGTCCGATCACCCCCAGGACAGGGAAAAACACTGAAGCTTTCTTT	CASSPITPRTGKNTEAFF
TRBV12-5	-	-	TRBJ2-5	TGTCTTCCCCTAAGCAGTATTCAAGAGACCCAGTACTTC	CLPLSSIQETQYF
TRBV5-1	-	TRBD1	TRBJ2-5	TGCGCCAGCAGCTATGGCAGGGGGAGAGTACAAGAGACCCAGTACTTC	CASSYGRGRVQETQYF
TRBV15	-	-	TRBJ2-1	TGTGCCACCAGCGGTACCGGCGCGGAGGACCGGTACAATGAGCAGTTCTTC	CATSGTGAEDRYNEQFF
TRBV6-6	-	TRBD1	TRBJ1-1	TGTGCCAGCAGTTACTCTCAGGGGGTCTCTGAAGCTTTCTTT	CASSYSQGVSEAFF
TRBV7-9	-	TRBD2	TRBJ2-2	TGTGCCAGCAGCAAAAAAGGAGCGGGATTGGCCGGGGAGCTGTTTTTT	CASSKKGAGLAGELFF